What follows are 3 T cell receptor beta chains derived from one specimen sequenced in a study of T cell responses to AZD1222 COVID-19 vaccine. Libraries were prepared by immunoSEQ multiplex PCR; TCRdb keeps only in-frame clonotypes and omits some of them. This repertoire shows roughly 140,000 clones, about 91% found once; its top ten account for 3% to 4.5%. The material sequenced was peripheral blood, taken on day 0 of AZD1222 vaccination. The receptors here all came from an adult in good health.

The rearrangement uses TRBV6-6 and TRBJ2-1; D is possibly TRBD1 (5 bases). This CDR3 spans 17 amino acids. Germline V gene sequence: CDR1 MNHNY, CDR2 SVGAGI (reference sequence). V lost 6 bases to trimming and J lost 3 bases, with 21 bases between them. The CDR3 loop reads CASSRWSRQNDYNEQFF. The CDR3 bases are TGTGCCAGCAGCCGATGGTCGCGACAGAACGACTACAATGAGCAGTTCTTC.

This clone was observed a few times. Here the CDR3 reads CASSALGTDISNGYTF. DNA for the CDR3: TGTGCCAGTAGTGCTCTTGGGACAGACATTTCCAATGGCTACACCTTC. The chain uses TRBV19 and TRBJ1-2, with 7 nucleotides matching TRBD1. CDR3 length: 16 residues. The germline CDR1 and CDR2 sequences are LNHDA and SQIVND (reference sequence). Unmatched junction bases numbered 15, after V lost 5 bases and J lost 6 bases.

The chain recombines TRBV6-2 or TRBV6-3 with TRBJ1-5; unclear D gene. The V gene's germline CDR1 is MNHEY and CDR2 SVGEGT. V dropped 5 bases and J dropped 2 bases, with 10 bases sitting between them. The CDR3 contains 14 residues. CDR3 nucleotide sequence: TGTGCCAGCAGTCGTATTTCGGGCAATCAGCCCCAGCATTTT. Residues: CASSRISGNQPQHF.